Sequencing of this T cell receptor (beta chain) was carried out in a study of CD8 T cells in Susac syndrome. Sequencing of TCR beta covered CD8+ and CD4+ T cells obtained from blood. In contrast to the negatively isolated CD8+ and CD4+ T cells, TEMRA cells were FACS-enriched. The CDR3 contains 15 residues. The V end was cut by 3 bases, the J end by 3 bases, with 13 bases between. Looked up from germline, CDR1 is SGHTA and CDR2 is FQGTGA. The RNA input was roughly 0.45 to 1 ug, and it was reverse transcribed with random hexamers. TCR beta CDR3 was amplified by immunoSEQ covering 54 Vbeta and 13 Jbeta. TCRdb reprocessed the immunoSEQ multiplex PCR reads via MiXCR and lists one record per CDR3 protein. The table records some 170,000 distinct CDR3 sequences, roughly 95% of them present only once. A note on this clonotype: Antigen: not known.

Study-wide findings and caveats: A relatively small number of individuals underwent TCR sequencing and HLA analysis.

The clonotype comes from a human donor in good health. Sequencing was carried out using CD4+ T cells from PBMCs. The genes are TRBV7-3 and TRBJ2-3; D gene unclear. In nucleotides, the CDR3 is TGTGCCAGCAGCTTTAGCAGTTTTCAGACAGATACGCAGTATTTT. As protein: CASSFSSFQTDTQYF.